A few counts support the clone carrying this T cell receptor beta chain. The antigen remains unidentified. This entry belongs to a study of identical twins. The CDR3 runs to 13 residues. Germline V CDR1 and CDR2: SGHRS, YFSETQ. The V and J ends lost 4 bases and 4 bases respectively, with 8 bases between them. Regarding the study as a whole: The authors drew conclusions from cross-sectional statistical analysis rather than following the same donors. Part of the zero-insertion signal could reflect confounding by invariant MAIT and iNKT cells. Models underestimated out-of-frame TCR alpha sharing in monozygotic twins.

A universal primer site was added by template switching, and unique molecular identifiers were carried by the cDNA. TCRdb independently ran MiXCR on the 5' RACE reads; one entry per CDR3 protein. Of approximately 280,000 distinct CDR3 sequences listed, more than 6.5% are singletons. The same sample was also used in a study of yellow fever vaccine responses in identical twins.

This sequence joins TRBV5-1 and TRBJ2-2; D remains unclear. The sequence was obtained from a young woman in good health. Sequenced material: memory (CD45RO+) T cells sorted from blood. CDR3 sequence: CASSPGATGELFF. The CDR3 DNA is TGCGCCAGCAGCCCGGGTGCCACCGGGGAGCTGTTTTTT. The entire variable domain, with the rest obtained from reference TRBV5-1 and TRBJ2-2, is as follows: KAGVTQTPRYLIKTRGQQVTLSCSPISGHRSVSWYQQTPGQGLQFLFEYFSETQRNKGNFPGRFSGRQFSNSRSEMNVSTLELGDSALYLCASSPGATGELFFGEGSRLTVL.